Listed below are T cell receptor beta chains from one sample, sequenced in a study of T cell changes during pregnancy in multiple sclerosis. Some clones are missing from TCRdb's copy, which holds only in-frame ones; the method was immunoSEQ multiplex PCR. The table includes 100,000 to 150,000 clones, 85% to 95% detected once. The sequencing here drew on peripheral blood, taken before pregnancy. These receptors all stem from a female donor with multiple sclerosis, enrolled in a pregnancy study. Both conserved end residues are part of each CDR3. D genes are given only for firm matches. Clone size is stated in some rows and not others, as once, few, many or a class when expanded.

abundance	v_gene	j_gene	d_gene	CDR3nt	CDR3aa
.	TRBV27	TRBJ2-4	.	TGTGCCAGCAGGATGGACACCCTAGCCAAAAACATTCAGTACTTC	CASRMDTLAKNIQYF
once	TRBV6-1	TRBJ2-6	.	TGTGCCAGCATAAAAAGAGAACCCGGGGCCAACGTCCTGACTTTC	CASIKREPGANVLTF
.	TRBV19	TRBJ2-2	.	TGTGCCAGTAGTATAGGAGGGATGGACACCGGGGAGCTGTTTTTT	CASSIGGMDTGELFF
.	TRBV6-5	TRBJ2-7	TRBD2	TGTGCCAGCAGTCGGGGGGGTTTCTCCTACGAGCAGTACTTC	CASSRGGFSYEQYF
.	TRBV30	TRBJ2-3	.	TGTGCCTGGAGTGACCTTCTAGCTAATTCAGATACGCAGTATTTT	CAWSDLLANSDTQYF
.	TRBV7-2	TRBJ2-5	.	TGTGCCAGCAGCTTAGTGGGCTCAGAGACCCAGTACTTC	CASSLVGSETQYF
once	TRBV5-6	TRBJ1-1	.	TGTGCCAGCAGCTTGGTGATAAGGGGGAAGGGTGAAAGGGCTGAAGCTTTCTTT	CASSLVIRGKGERAEAFF
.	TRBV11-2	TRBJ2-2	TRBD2	TGTGCCAGCAGCTCGATAAGTAGCGGGAGGGCGAACACCGGGGAGCTGTTTTTT	CASSSISSGRANTGELFF
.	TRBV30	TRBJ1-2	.	TGTGCCTGGACGGCAGGACAGAACTATGGCTACACCTTC	CAWTAGQNYGYTF
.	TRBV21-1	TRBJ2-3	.	TGTGCCAGCAGCGCCCCAGGGACGGGGGGTGGGGAAGATACGCAGTATTTT	CASSAPGTGGGEDTQYF
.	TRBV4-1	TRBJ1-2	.	TGCGCCAGCAGCCAACTGGAACAGGGTATTGGTTTGTATGGCTACACCTTC	CASSQLEQGIGLYGYTF
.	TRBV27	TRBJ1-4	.	TGTGCCAGCAGTTTGAGGGGGAATGGGGAAAAACTGTTTTTT	CASSLRGNGEKLFF
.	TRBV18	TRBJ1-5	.	TGTGCCAGCTCACCGACCGAGAATTTGGGGAACCTAGCAAATCAGCCCCAGCATTTT	CASSPTENLGNLANQPQHF
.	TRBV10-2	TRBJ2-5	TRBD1	TGCGCCAGCACCAGGGACAGGGCCCAAGAGACCCAGTACTTC	CASTRDRAQETQYF
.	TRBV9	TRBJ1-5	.	TGTGCCAGCAGCCCCAGCGGGACGTTTAGCAATCAGCCCCAGCATTTT	CASSPSGTFSNQPQHF
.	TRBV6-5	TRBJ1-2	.	TGTGCCAGCAGTTACTCTTCAGGGGTCCTCTATGGCTACACCTTC	CASSYSSGVLYGYTF
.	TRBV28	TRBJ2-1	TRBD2	TGTGCCAGCAGTTTAAGGACTAGCGTACGGGGGCAGTTCTTC	CASSLRTSVRGQFF
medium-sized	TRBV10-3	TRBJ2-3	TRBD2	TGTGCCATCAGTGAGTCCCGACTAGCCACAGATACGCAGTATTTT	CAISESRLATDTQYF
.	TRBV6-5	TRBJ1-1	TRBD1	TGTGCCAGCAGTGGACAGGAGAACACTGAAGCTTTCTTT	CASSGQENTEAFF
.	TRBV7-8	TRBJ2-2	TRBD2	TGTGCCAGCAGCTTAATAGCGGGGGCCTACACCGGGGAGCTGTTTTTT	CASSLIAGAYTGELFF
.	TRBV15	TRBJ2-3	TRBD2	TGTGCCACCAGCAGGTTCCTTACTAGCGGGGGGACCACAGATACGCAGTATTTT	CATSRFLTSGGTTDTQYF
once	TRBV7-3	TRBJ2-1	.	TGTGCCAGCAGCTTCGGACAAACCTCCTACAATGAGCAGTTCTTC	CASSFGQTSYNEQFF
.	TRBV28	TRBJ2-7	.	TGTGCCAGTAGAAAAGAGGGCCCACTTTTCCCCCCCTCCGAGCAGTACTTC	CASRKEGPLFPPSEQYF
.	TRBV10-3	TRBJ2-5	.	TGTGCCATCAGTGGTGGGCTCCAAGAGACCCAGTACTTC	CAISGGLQETQYF
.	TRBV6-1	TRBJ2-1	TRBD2	TGTGCCAGCAGTGAAGCGCCCAGCGGGGGCTTTAGCTCCTACAATGAGCAGTTCTTC	CASSEAPSGGFSSYNEQFF
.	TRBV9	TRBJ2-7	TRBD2	TGTGCCAGCAGCGTAGGACTAGCGGGCGCCCTTGACCACGAGCAGTACTTC	CASSVGLAGALDHEQYF